This TCR beta chain was identified during a study of regulatory T cells in long-lasting Graves disease. For the study at large: Antithyroid drug exposure in newly diagnosed Graves' patients had lasted under 3 months. Study results and limitations: TCR diversity was lower in persistent than newly diagnosed Graves' disease.

This clonotype has only a few counts. Its antigen is still unknown. V shed 7 bases and J 0 bases; nucleotides not matched to a gene: 3. Germline assignment: CDR1 SQVTM and CDR2 ANQGSEA. This CDR3 is built from 13 residues. Library construction for TCR beta used iRepertoire HTBI primers and Arm-PCR of CDR3 regions. One entry per CDR3 protein, called by TCRdb with MiXCR from the multiplex PCR reads. The repertoire has about 320,000 distinct CDR3 sequences, 15% to 20% of them found once; the top ten carry around 36%. Time point given: newly diagnosed GD, antithyroid drugs for less than 3 months. After RNA was extracted from PBMCs, the TCR library was made from it.

The specimen comprised peripheral blood mononuclear cells (PBMCs), sampled at new diagnosis, from a patient treated with antithyroid drugs. The chain is built from TRBV29-1 and TRBJ1-1, with 9 bases aligning to TRBD1. This TCR was recovered from a female donor with Graves disease. The CDR3 is CSAGTGLNTEAFF. The DNA for the CDR3 is TGCAGCGCCGGGACAGGGTTGAACACTGAAGCTTTCTTT.